One sample yielded the 26 T cell receptor beta chains listed below, sequenced in a study of blood T cell repertoires in COVID-19. Sequencing used immunoSEQ multiplex PCR; TCRdb keeps in-frame clones, though not all of them. Found here are fewer than 350,000 clones, approximately 90% of them singletons; the top ten hold roughly 2%. The sequenced sample was PBMCs or T cells enriched from blood (not recorded which). The receptors stem from a woman in her fifties or sixties in a cohort exposed to, infected with or recovered from COVID-19 (not recorded which).

The chain uses TRBV7-9 and TRBJ2-2; TRBD2 matches at 12 bases. From germline, CDR1 is SEHNR and CDR2 FQNEAQ (reference sequence). J lost 5 bases, V lost 7 bases, and 5 bases had no gene match. CDR3 length equals 15 residues. The CDR3 sequence: CASNGLAGRTGELFF. As DNA, the CDR3 is TGTGCCAGCAACGGACTAGCGGGACGGACCGGGGAGCTGTTTTTT.

The chain is built from TRBV6-5 and TRBJ2-7; D might be TRBD2 (5 bases). The CDR3 spans 15 residues. The V gene's germline CDR1 is MNHEY and CDR2 SVGAGI. V lost 4 bases to trimming and J lost 4 bases, with 17 bases between them. The CDR3, as DNA: TGTGCCAGCAGTTCGACAAATACTCGGGGATACGAGCAGTACTTC. This gives the protein CASSSTNTRGYEQYF.

The chain uses TRBV6-5 and TRBJ2-3, with TRBD1 matching 7 bases. From germline, CDR1 is MNHEY and CDR2 SVGAGI. The CDR3 is 14 residues long. V dropped 8 bases and J dropped 8; count of bases not matched to a gene: 13. The CDR3 spells CASSTPGQRRTQYF. CDR3 nucleotides: TGTGCCAGCTCTACGCCGGGACAGAGACGTACGCAGTATTTT.

This clone was found many times. The chain joins TRBV29-1 to TRBJ1-3; 8 bases fit TRBD1. Germline CDR1 SQVTM, CDR2 ANQGSEA. Trimming at V came to 7 bases and at J to 2 bases, leaving 19 bases not matched to a gene. The CDR3 consists of 18 residues. CDR3: CSASHQTRTGRTGNTIYF. DNA of the CDR3: TGCAGCGCCAGCCATCAGACGAGGACAGGGCGAACTGGAAACACCATATATTTT.

The gene calls are TRBV20-1 and TRBJ2-7, with a weak D call TRBD1 (5 bases). This CDR3 has 11 residues. Trimming took 5 bases from V and 6 from J, leaving 11 bases between them. From germline, CDR1 is DFQATT and CDR2 SNEGSKA (reference sequence). Here the CDR3 DNA reads TGCAGTGCTGGGGCTGGGGTCGAGCAGTACTTC. It specifies CSAGAGVEQYF.

The V and J genes are TRBV30 and TRBJ1-2; the match to TRBD1 covers 7 bases. V trimming: 2 bases; J trimming: 8 bases; junction bases outside the gene matches: 8. CDR3 length: 13 amino acids. From germline, CDR1 is GTSNPN and CDR2 SVGIG (reference sequence). The CDR3 DNA reads TGTGCCTGGAGTCTCGGGACAGTATTCGGCTACACCTTC. Residues: CAWSLGTVFGYTF.

The chain recombines TRBV19 with TRBJ2-1; 7 positions agree with TRBD1. This CDR3 is 15 amino acids long. V shed 4 bases, J shed 0 bases, and the junction held 3 bases outside the gene matches. The V gene's germline CDR1 is LNHDA and CDR2 SQIVND (reference sequence). This CDR3 is CASSKTGFSYNEQFF. The CDR3 DNA is TGTGCCAGTAGTAAGACAGGGTTCTCCTACAATGAGCAGTTCTTC.

The genes are TRBV7-2 and TRBJ2-1, with 9 bases matching TRBD2. V dropped 3 bases and J dropped 0; count of bases not matched to a gene: 3. This CDR3 is built from 16 residues. Germline CDR1 SGHTA, CDR2 FQGNSA. For the CDR3, the DNA is TGTGCCAGCAGCTTTGGCGGGAGGGTCTCCTACAATGAGCAGTTCTTC. As protein: CASSFGGRVSYNEQFF.

J is TRBJ2-2 and V is TRBV24-1; D is unclear. The CDR3 totals 14 residues. Per germline, CDR1 KGHDR and CDR2 SFDVKD. Trimming removed 3 bases from V and 0 bases from J, with 4 bases in between. The CDR3 sequence is CATSDAANTGELFF. For the CDR3, the DNA is TGTGCCACCAGTGATGCAGCGAACACCGGGGAGCTGTTTTTT.

V usage is TRBV3-1 (or the pseudogene TRBV3-2) and J usage is TRBJ2-7; D not certain. CDR1 is LGHDT, CDR2 YNNKEL, per germline (reference sequence). V lost 2 bases to trimming and J lost 3 bases, with 5 bases between them. The CDR3 has 12 residues. CDR3: CASSQQNYEQYF. CDR3 nucleotide sequence: TGTGCCAGCAGCCAACAGAACTACGAGCAGTACTTC.

V is TRBV6-2 or TRBV6-3 and J is TRBJ2-7; a possible D gene is TRBD2 (7 bases). The germline CDR1 and CDR2 sequences are MNHEY and SVGEGT. This CDR3 comprises 11 residues. Trimming pared 5 bases from V and 6 bases from J, leaving 8 bases between. DNA of the CDR3: TGTGCCAGCAGTAGGGGGGGCGAGCAGTACTTC. Protein: CASSRGGEQYF.

The CDR3 reads CASSLETVAKNIQYF. The CDR3 DNA follows: TGCGCCAGCAGCTTGGAAACGGTAGCCAAAAACATTCAGTACTTC. The rearrangement joins TRBV5-1 to TRBJ2-4; unclear D gene. V was shortened by 0 bases and J by 0 bases, with 7 bases between the two germline ends. Germline V lookup: CDR1 SGHRS, CDR2 YFSETQ. The CDR3 is 15 amino acids. The full variable domain, with the rest looked up from reference TRBV5-1 and TRBJ2-4, is KAGVTQTPRYLIKTRGQQVTLSCSPISGHRSVSWYQQTPGQGLQFLFEYFSETQRNKGNFPGRFSGRQFSNSRSEMNVSTLELGDSALYLCASSLETVAKNIQYFGAGTRLSVL.

The rearrangement links TRBV10-2 to TRBJ2-2; D possibly corresponds to TRBD2 (6 bases). The V gene lost 8 bases and the J gene lost 6 bases, with 13 bases spanning the gap. Germline lookup yields CDR1 WSHSY and CDR2 SAAADI. The CDR3 spans 13 residues. CDR3 in amino acids: CASRRVDSGELFF. The DNA for the CDR3 is TGCGCCAGCCGGAGGGTGGATTCCGGGGAGCTGTTTTTT.

This clone was picked up a small number of times. The chain employs TRBV7-3 and TRBJ2-1, with 16 bases identical to TRBD2. The CDR3 is made up of 18 amino acids. Germline loops: CDR1 SGHTA, CDR2 FQGTGA. Trimming removed 0 bases from V and 6 bases from J; junction bases left unmatched: 5. Here the CDR3 DNA reads TGTGCCAGCAGCTTAACCGGGACTAGCGGGAGGGCTCTCAATGAGCAGTTCTTC. It specifies CASSLTGTSGRALNEQFF.

The rearrangement joins TRBV7-8 to TRBJ1-1; perhaps TRBD1 as D (5 bases). The CDR3 is 16 amino acids. CDR1 and CDR2 from the germline V gene are SGHVS and FQNEAQ. The ends were cut back, 1 base at V and 0 bases at J, with 12 bases in the middle. The CDR3 DNA sequence: TGTGCCAGCAGCTTAGAAAGTGGGGCCCTGAACACTGAAGCTTTCTTT. This codes for CASSLESGALNTEAFF.

V gene TRBV19 combines with J gene TRBJ2-2; TRBD2 matches 11 bases. CDR1 is LNHDA, CDR2 SQIVND, per germline (reference sequence). CDR3 length: 16 residues. V shed 6 bases and J 4 bases; nucleotides not matched to a gene: 7. CDR3 coding DNA: TGTGCCAGTAGGAAAACTAGCGGGGGTTCCACCGGGGAGCTGTTTTTT. Its protein product is CASRKTSGGSTGELFF.

This rearrangement joins TRBV10-2 to TRBJ2-5, with D perhaps TRBD2 (6 bases). Per the germline V gene, CDR1 is WSHSY and CDR2 is SAAADI. V gave up 6 bases and J gave up 2 bases, with 16 bases separating them. The CDR3 extends over 15 amino acids. The CDR3 sequence: CASRLAGIPQETQYF. In DNA, the CDR3 is TGCGCCAGCAGGTTGGCGGGGATCCCTCAAGAGACCCAGTACTTC.

This clone was picked up a small number of times. This chain connects TRBV5-8 to TRBJ2-2; D ambiguous. Germline V gene sequence: CDR1 SGHTS, CDR2 YDEGEE. The CDR3 covers 13 residues. Trimming pared 4 bases from V and 1 base from J, leaving 5 bases between. CDR3: CASSPRNTGELFF. CDR3 bases: TGTGCCAGCAGCCCCAGGAACACCGGGGAGCTGTTTTTT. Complete variable domain (other parts from reference TRBV5-8 and TRBJ2-2): EAGVTQSPTHLIKTRGQQATLRCSPISGHTSVYWYQQALGLGLQFLLWYDEGEERNRGNFPPRFSGRQFPNYSSELNVNALELEDSALYLCASSPRNTGELFFGEGSRLTVL.

Remarks on this clone: Other DNA sequences within the sample encode an identical CDR3. This CDR3 is CASSPPGVSTDTQYF. The CDR3 DNA reads TGTGCCAGCAGCCCCCCAGGGGTGAGCACAGATACGCAGTATTTT. The chain carries TRBV7-9 and TRBJ2-3, with a possible D match to TRBD1 (6 bases). Germline V gives CDR1 SEHNR, CDR2 FQNEAQ (reference sequence). V dropped 5 bases and J dropped 0 bases, with 12 bases sitting between them. CDR3 length equals 15 residues.

In the case of this clone: Other DNA sequences in the same sample also yield this CDR3. The CDR3 loop reads CASSLDRGEQYF. CDR3 nucleotide sequence: TGTGCCAGCAGTCTCGACAGGGGCGAGCAGTACTTC. This chain joins TRBV12-3 or TRBV12-4 and TRBJ2-7, with TRBD1 matching over 8 bases. The V segment lost 5 bases and the J segment 6 bases; nucleotides outside the gene matches: 3. The CDR3 extends over 12 amino acids.

The chain combines TRBV11-2 with TRBJ1-3; 7 bases are shared with TRBD1. The CDR3 length is 12 residues. After removal of 6 bases from V and 4 bases from J, the junction contained 0 bases not matched to a gene. The V gene's germline CDR1 is SGHAT and CDR2 FQNNGV. DNA for the CDR3: TGTGCCAGCAGAGGGGGCGGAAACACCATATATTTT. Its protein product is CASRGGGNTIYF.

This clone was observed a few times. The V call is TRBV3-1 (or the pseudogene TRBV3-2), the J call TRBJ2-2, with unresolved D. The length of the CDR3 is 11 residues. With 7 bases removed from V and 5 bases from J, the gap between germline ends came to 5 bases. CDR1 and CDR2 (germline): LGHDT, YNNKEL (reference sequence). CDR3 DNA sequence: TGTGCCAGCACCACTACCGGGGAGCTGTTTTTT. Protein: CASTTTGELFF.

The genes are TRBV28 and TRBJ1-2, with D maybe TRBD1 (6 bases). The germline V gene has CDR1 MDHEN and CDR2 SYDVKM. The CDR3 length is 13 residues. Trimming shortened V by 2 bases and J by 8 bases, and 12 bases separated the two germline ends. The chain's CDR3 is CASSLVAGVGYTF. CDR3 sequence (DNA): TGTGCCAGCAGTTTAGTAGCAGGGGTCGGCTACACCTTC.

The rearrangement joins TRBV30 to TRBJ2-4; TRBD2 matches at 8 bases. From germline, CDR1 is GTSNPN and CDR2 SVGIG (reference sequence). This CDR3 region has 13 residues. V shed 7 bases and J 3 bases; nucleotides not matched to a gene: 5. Here the CDR3 DNA reads TGTGCCTATAGCGGGAACGACAAAAACATTCAGTACTTC. Encoded protein: CAYSGNDKNIQYF. Complete variable domain (other parts from reference TRBV30 and TRBJ2-4): SQTIHQWPATLVQPVGSPLSLECTVEGTSNPNLYWYRQAAGRGLQLLFYSVGIGQISSEVPQNLSASRPQDRQFILSSKKLLLSDSGFYLCAYSGNDKNIQYFGAGTRLSVL.

The rearrangement links TRBV28 to TRBJ1-2, with a weak D call TRBD1 (6 bases). V dropped 7 bases and J dropped 2 bases, with 20 bases sitting between them. The CDR3 loop spans 16 amino acids. CDR1 and CDR2 (germline): MDHEN, SYDVKM. The CDR3 here is CASTPGSGGGNYGYTF. The CDR3 region has the DNA TGTGCCAGCACTCCGGGGAGCGGGGGCGGGAACTATGGCTACACCTTC.

J is TRBJ2-5 and V is TRBV7-3; TRBD2 might be the D (6 bases). The V gene lost 0 bases and the J gene lost 1 base, with 9 bases spanning the gap. This CDR3 comprises 15 residues. Germline loops: CDR1 SGHTA, CDR2 FQGTGA. CDR3 DNA: TGTGCCAGCAGCTTAACGCGTAGCGGCCAAGAGACCCAGTACTTC. Amino acids: CASSLTRSGQETQYF.